This T cell receptor beta chain originates from a study of spatial heterogeneity in lung cancer. Study results and limitations: In tumors, expanded intratumoral alpha and beta TCR counts tracked mutation counts.

CDR3 length: 13 amino acids. From germline, CDR1 is SQVTM and CDR2 ANQGSEA. Trimming stripped 4 bases from V and 0 bases from J, with 9 bases between. On this clonotype: Antigen specificity is unknown.

Regarding time point: sample taken at primary tumor resection. MiXCR, applied by TCRdb to the 5' RACE reads, yields one record per CDR3 protein. The sample shows 11,000 to 15,000 distinct CDR3 sequences, about 4.5% of them seen only once. The rearrangement joins TRBV29-1 to TRBJ1-1; unclear D gene. This TCR was sampled from a female donor with early-stage non-small cell lung cancer. The sequenced sample was lung tumor tissue, obtained at surgery. This chain's CDR3 is CSVVRPMNTEAFF. CDR3 nucleotides: TGCAGCGTTGTACGACCTATGAACACTGAAGCTTTCTTT.